The 8 T cell receptor beta chains below all came from one sample that was sequenced in a study of blood T cell repertoires in COVID-19. Libraries were prepared by immunoSEQ multiplex PCR; TCRdb keeps only in-frame clonotypes and omits some of them. The sample holds about 120,000 clones; around 86% are singletons and the top ten take roughly 4%. What was sequenced was peripheral blood. These receptors originate from a man aged 40-55 years with acute or convalescent COVID-19.

V and J are TRBV30 and TRBJ1-2; D not resolved. The CDR3 is made up of 15 amino acids. The germline V and J ends were trimmed by 3 bases and 4 bases, with 18 bases remaining between them. Germline CDR1 reads GTSNPN; CDR2 reads SVGIG (reference sequence). The CDR3 loop reads CAWRRNDRVLYGYTF. The CDR3 DNA follows: TGTGCCTGGAGGAGAAACGACCGGGTCCTCTATGGCTACACCTTC.

This clone was seen ten or more times. The rearrangement uses TRBV27 and TRBJ1-1, with TRBD1 matching 8 bases. The CDR3 spans 15 residues. V dropped 5 bases and J dropped 2; count of bases not matched to a gene: 7. Looked up from germline, CDR1 is MNHEY and CDR2 is SMNVEV (reference sequence). The CDR3 DNA reads TGTGCCAGCAGTCCGGGACAGGTTGAAAACACTGAAGCTTTCTTT. Translating it yields CASSPGQVENTEAFF.

The chain is built from TRBV5-8 and TRBJ1-5; the match to TRBD1 covers 11 bases. From germline, CDR1 is SGHTS and CDR2 YDEGEE. The CDR3 length is 17 residues. Losses at the gene ends were 2 bases for V and 6 bases for J; bases not matched to a gene: 10. CDR3 in DNA: TGTGCCAGCAGCTTCCTTCCGGGACAGGGGGTTAGTCAGCCCCAGCATTTT. It encodes CASSFLPGQGVSQPQHF.

The sample holds a few counts of this clone. The same CDR3 is also encoded by other DNA sequences in this sample. V gene TRBV6-1 combines with J gene TRBJ1-2; the D is unclear. V gave up 1 base and J gave up 0 bases, with 3 bases separating them. Germline V CDR1 and CDR2: MNHNS, SASEGT. The CDR3 has 13 amino acids. CDR3 in amino acids: CASSEGANYGYTF. DNA for the CDR3: TGTGCCAGCAGTGAAGGAGCTAACTATGGCTACACCTTC.

The CDR3 reads CASSRQGRLSGNTIYF. CDR3 bases: TGTGCCAGCAGTCGACAGGGCCGACTCTCTGGAAACACCATATATTTT. This chain joins TRBV11-2 and TRBJ1-3; TRBD1 matches at 7 bases. Germline V CDR1 and CDR2: SGHAT, FQNNGV. The CDR3 extends over 16 amino acids. With 6 bases clipped from V and 0 bases from J, the junction kept 8 bases outside the gene matches.

This chain connects TRBV5-6 to TRBJ2-2; D remains ambiguous. Germline V CDR1 and CDR2: SGHDT, YYEEEE. The CDR3 consists of 14 residues. Trimming pared 0 bases from V and 1 base from J, leaving 4 bases between. The CDR3 region has the DNA TGTGCCAGCAGCTTGGCCGTGAACACCGGGGAGCTGTTTTTT. Its translation: CASSLAVNTGELFF.

The rearrangement joins TRBV30 to TRBJ2-5, with 7 bases aligning to TRBD2. The V segment lost 3 bases and the J segment 0 bases; nucleotides outside the gene matches: 10. The CDR3 sequence is 16 residues long. The germline V gene has CDR1 GTSNPN and CDR2 SVGIG (reference sequence). In nucleotides, the CDR3 is TGTGCCTGGAGCCCCAAGTGGCGGGGGTACCAAGAGACCCAGTACTTC. Amino acids: CAWSPKWRGYQETQYF.

The rearrangement links TRBV30 to TRBJ2-1, with D perhaps TRBD2 (5 bases). Germline-derived CDR1 and CDR2 are GTSNPN and SVGIG (reference sequence). Trimming pared 2 bases from V and 5 bases from J, leaving 10 bases between. There are 13 residues in the CDR3. The CDR3 spells CAWSRRENNEQFF. CDR3 bases: TGTGCCTGGAGTAGAAGGGAGAACAATGAGCAGTTCTTC. Filled out from reference TRBV30 and TRBJ2-1, the complete variable domain reads SQTIHQWPATLVQPVGSPLSLECTVEGTSNPNLYWYRQAAGRGLQLLFYSVGIGQISSEVPQNLSASRPQDRQFILSSKKLLLSDSGFYLCAWSRRENNEQFFGPGTRLTVL.